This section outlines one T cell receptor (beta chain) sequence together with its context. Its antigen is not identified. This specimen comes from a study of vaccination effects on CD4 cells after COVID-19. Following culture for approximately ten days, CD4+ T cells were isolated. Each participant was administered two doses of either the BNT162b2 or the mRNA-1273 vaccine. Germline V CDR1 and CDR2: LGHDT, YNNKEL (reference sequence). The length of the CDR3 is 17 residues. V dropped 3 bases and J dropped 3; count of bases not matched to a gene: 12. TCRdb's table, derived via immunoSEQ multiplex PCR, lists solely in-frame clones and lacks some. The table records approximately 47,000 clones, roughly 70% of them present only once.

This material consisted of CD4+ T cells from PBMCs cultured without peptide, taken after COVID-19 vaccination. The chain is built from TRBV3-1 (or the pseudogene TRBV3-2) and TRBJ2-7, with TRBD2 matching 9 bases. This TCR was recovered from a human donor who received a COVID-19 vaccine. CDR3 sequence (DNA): TGTGCCAGCAGCCACCCTTTAGGGGCTAGCGGGAACTACGAGCAGTACTTC. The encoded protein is CASSHPLGASGNYEQYF.